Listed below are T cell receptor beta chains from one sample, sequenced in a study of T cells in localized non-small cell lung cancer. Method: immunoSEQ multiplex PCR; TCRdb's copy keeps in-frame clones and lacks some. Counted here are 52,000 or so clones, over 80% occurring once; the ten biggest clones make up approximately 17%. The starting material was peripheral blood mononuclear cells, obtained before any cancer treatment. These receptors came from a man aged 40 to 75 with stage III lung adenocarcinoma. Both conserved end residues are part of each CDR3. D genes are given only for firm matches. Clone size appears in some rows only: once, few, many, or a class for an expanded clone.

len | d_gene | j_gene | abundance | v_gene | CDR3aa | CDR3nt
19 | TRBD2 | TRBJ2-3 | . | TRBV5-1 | CASSRSTSGRSVQPDTQYF | TGCGCCAGCAGTAGGTCCACTAGCGGGAGGTCCGTCCAACCAGATACGCAGTATTTT
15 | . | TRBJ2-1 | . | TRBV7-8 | CASSLGLGGGNEQFF | TGTGCCAGCAGCTTGGGACTTGGGGGTGGCAATGAGCAGTTCTTC
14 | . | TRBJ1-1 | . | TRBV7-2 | CASSLAPEGTEAFF | TGTGCCAGCAGCTTAGCGCCCGAGGGGACTGAAGCTTTCTTT
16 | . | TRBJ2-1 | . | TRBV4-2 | CASSQEVVASYNEQFF | TGTGCCAGCAGCCAAGAGGTGGTAGCGTCCTACAATGAGCAGTTCTTC
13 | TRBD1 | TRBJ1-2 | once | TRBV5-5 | CASSSETGYGYTF | TGTGCCAGCAGCTCAGAGACAGGGTATGGCTACACCTTC
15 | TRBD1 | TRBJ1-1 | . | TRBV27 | CASSRVDRGYPEAFF | TGTGCCAGCAGTCGAGTGGACAGGGGGTACCCTGAAGCTTTCTTT
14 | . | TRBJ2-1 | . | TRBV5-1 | CASSLGQDNNEQFF | TGCGCCAGCAGCTTGGGACAGGACAACAATGAGCAGTTCTTC
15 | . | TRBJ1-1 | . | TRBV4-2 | CASSQGAGMNTEAFF | TGTGCCAGCAGCCAAGGGGCGGGCATGAACACTGAAGCTTTCTTT
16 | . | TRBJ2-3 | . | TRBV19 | CASSLRMGAATDTQYF | TGTGCCAGTAGTCTACGTATGGGGGCGGCCACAGATACGCAGTATTTT
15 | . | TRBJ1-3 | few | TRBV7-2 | CASSSTVASGNTIYF | TGTGCCAGCAGCTCGACAGTTGCCTCTGGAAACACCATATATTTT
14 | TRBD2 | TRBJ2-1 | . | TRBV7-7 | CASSLGGTSAEQFF | TGTGCCAGCAGCTTAGGCGGGACTAGCGCTGAGCAGTTCTTC
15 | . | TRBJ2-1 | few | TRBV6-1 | CASSEAGDTYNEQFF | TGTGCCAGCAGTGAAGCGGGGGACACCTACAATGAGCAGTTCTTC
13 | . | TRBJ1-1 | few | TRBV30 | CALTRGENTEAFF | TGTGCCTTGACAAGGGGGGAGAACACTGAAGCTTTCTTT
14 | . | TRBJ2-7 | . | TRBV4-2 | CASSPLGSSYEQYF | TGTGCCAGCAGCCCCCTAGGGAGCTCCTACGAGCAGTACTTC
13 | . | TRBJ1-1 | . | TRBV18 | CASSPQENTEAFF | TGTGCCAGCTCACCACAGGAGAACACTGAAGCTTTCTTT
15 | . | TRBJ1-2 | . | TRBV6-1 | CASSPHRDLNYGYTF | TGTGCCAGCAGTCCACACAGGGATCTTAACTATGGCTACACCTTC
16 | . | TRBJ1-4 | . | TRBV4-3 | CASSQDLRDGGEKLFF | TGCGCCAGCAGCCAAGATCTGAGAGATGGGGGTGAAAAACTGTTTTTT
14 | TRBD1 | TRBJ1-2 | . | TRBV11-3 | CASSYGQGYNGYTF | TGTGCCAGCAGCTACGGACAGGGCTACAATGGCTACACCTTC
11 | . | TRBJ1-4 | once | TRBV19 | CASWFNEKLFF | TGTGCCAGTTGGTTTAATGAAAAACTGTTTTTT
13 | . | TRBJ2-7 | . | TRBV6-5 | CASSYRGEGEQYF | TGTGCCAGCAGTTATCGGGGTGAAGGCGAGCAGTACTTC
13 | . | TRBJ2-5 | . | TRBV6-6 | CASSSPGPETQYF | TGTGCCAGCAGTTCCCCGGGCCCAGAGACCCAGTACTTC
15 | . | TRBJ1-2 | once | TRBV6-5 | CASSLGDVPNYGYTF | TGTGCCAGCAGTTTAGGGGACGTTCCTAACTATGGCTACACCTTC
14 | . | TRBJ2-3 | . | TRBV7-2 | CASSLVASTDTQYF | TGTGCCAGCAGCTTAGTCGCCAGCACAGATACGCAGTATTTT
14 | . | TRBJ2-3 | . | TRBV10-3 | CATQAAPSTDTQYF | TGTGCCACCCAGGCCGCCCCGAGCACAGATACGCAGTATTTT
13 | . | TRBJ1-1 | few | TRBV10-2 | CASSVASGSEAFF | TGCGCCAGCTCCGTGGCCTCGGGGAGTGAAGCTTTCTTT
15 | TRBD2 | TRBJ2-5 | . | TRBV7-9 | CASSLASGSFETQYF | TGTGCCAGCAGCTTGGCTAGCGGGAGCTTCGAGACCCAGTACTTC
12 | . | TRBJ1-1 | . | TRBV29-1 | CSVGGLGTEAFF | TGCAGCGTTGGGGGCTTGGGGACTGAAGCTTTCTTT
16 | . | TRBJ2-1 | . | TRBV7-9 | CASSLEVGAGVNEQFF | TGTGCCAGCAGCTTAGAGGTGGGAGCAGGGGTCAATGAGCAGTTCTTC
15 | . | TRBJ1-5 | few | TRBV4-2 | CASSQDPSRHQPQHF | TGTGCCAGCAGCCAAGATCCTAGTCGCCATCAGCCCCAGCATTTT
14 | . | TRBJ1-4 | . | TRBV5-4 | CASSVKTENEKLFF | TGTGCCAGCAGCGTAAAGACTGAGAATGAAAAACTGTTTTTT
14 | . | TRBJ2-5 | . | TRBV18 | CASSPTDSGETQYF | TGTGCCAGCTCACCAACGGACTCGGGGGAGACCCAGTACTTC